These T cell receptor beta chains were read from a single sample in a study of pediatric ulcerative colitis. This table comes from immunoSEQ multiplex PCR, and its TCRdb copy is limited to in-frame clones, with some not included. The sample carries under 20,000 clones, less than 85% recorded once. Material for sequencing was gut tissue. The source of these receptors is a boy between 5 and 17 years old with moderate ulcerative colitis. Both conserved end residues are part of each CDR3. The D gene is left open where the match is weak. Part of the rows lack a size; the others show once, few, many or a class for expanded clones.

clone size	V gene	J gene	D gene	CDR3 DNA	CDR3 protein
NA	TRBV7-2	TRBJ2-7	NA	TGTGCCAGCAGCTTAACTCGGGAGTTAGGTTACGAGCAGTACTTC	CASSLTRELGYEQYF
NA	TRBV4-2	TRBJ2-7	NA	TGTGCCAGCAGCCAGAGGGGGAGGGGTTCCTACGAGCAGTACTTC	CASSQRGRGSYEQYF
NA	TRBV9	TRBJ2-1	NA	TGTGCCAGCAGCGTAGTGGGAGGCCGGGGCTCCTACAATGAGCAGTTCTTC	CASSVVGGRGSYNEQFF
NA	TRBV27	TRBJ2-5	TRBD2	TGTGCCAGCAGGGGTCTTCGGTGGACCGACCGGGGGGGACCTGAGGCCCAGTACTTC	CASRGLRWTDRGGPEAQYF
NA	TRBV7-3	TRBJ2-1	TRBD2	TGTGCCAGCAGCTATGTAGCGGGGGGGCGCAATGAGCAGTTCTTC	CASSYVAGGRNEQFF
NA	TRBV9	TRBJ1-3	NA	TGTGCCAGCAGCCGAGCGGGGTTTCGAAACACCATATATTTT	CASSRAGFRNTIYF
NA	TRBV4-3	TRBJ1-2	NA	TGCGCCAGCAGCCAAGATTACGGGCAGGGAGATGGCTACACCTTC	CASSQDYGQGDGYTF
few	TRBV5-1	TRBJ1-2	NA	TGCGCCAGCAGCTTGGGGGACGGTAACTATGGCTACACCTTC	CASSLGDGNYGYTF
NA	TRBV12-2	TRBJ2-1	NA	TGTGCAAGTCGCTTAATGTGGCAGGGGGTCGATGAGCAGTTCTTC	CASRLMWQGVDEQFF
NA	TRBV19	TRBJ1-1	TRBD1	TGTGCCAGTAGTACCAGGCCCTTGACAGGGGTGGACACTGAAGCTTTCTTT	CASSTRPLTGVDTEAFF
few	TRBV2	TRBJ1-5	NA	TGTGCCAGCAGGCAAGGCAATCAGCCCCAGCATTTT	CASRQGNQPQHF
NA	TRBV6-1	TRBJ1-3	NA	TGTGCCACCAGCTCCAGGGATGCTCGAAACACCATATATTTT	CATSSRDARNTIYF
NA	TRBV6-1	TRBJ1-2	NA	TGTGCCAGCAGTGAAACGCGTCAGGGAAACTATGGCTACACCTTC	CASSETRQGNYGYTF
once	TRBV11-2	TRBJ2-3	NA	TGTGCCAGCAGCTTACTGCGTGGTAGCACTAGCACAGATACGCAGTATTTT	CASSLLRGSTSTDTQYF
NA	TRBV5-4	TRBJ2-7	NA	TGTGCCAGCAGGGTGGGGGTCTACGAGCAGTACTTC	CASRVGVYEQYF
NA	TRBV7-6	TRBJ1-1	NA	TGTGCCAGCAGCTTACAGGGTGGGGGCACTGAAGCTTTCTTT	CASSLQGGGTEAFF
NA	TRBV2	TRBJ2-7	NA	TGTGCCAGCAGTGATTGGACGGCCTACGAGCAGTACTTC	CASSDWTAYEQYF
NA	TRBV29-1	TRBJ1-2	TRBD1	TGCAGCGTGAGGACAGGGGGCTATGGCTACACCTTC	CSVRTGGYGYTF
NA	TRBV6-1	TRBJ2-1	NA	TGTGCCAGCAGTGAAGTGAGGGTGGAGCAGTTCTTC	CASSEVRVEQFF
NA	TRBV5-8	TRBJ1-2	NA	TGTGCCAGCACGAGGGGGAACTATGGCTACACCTTC	CASTRGNYGYTF
NA	TRBV14	TRBJ2-7	NA	TGTGCCAGCAGCCTGGGACTCTACGAGCAGTACTTC	CASSLGLYEQYF
NA	TRBV4-3	TRBJ2-7	NA	TGCGCCAGCAGCCAAGAGGTGGGCTACGAGCAGTACTTC	CASSQEVGYEQYF
NA	TRBV5-4	TRBJ1-2	NA	TGTGCCAGCAGCTTTGGAGGGGCGAACTATGGCTACACCTTC	CASSFGGANYGYTF
NA	TRBV7-9	TRBJ1-5	NA	TGTGCCAGCAGCTTAGGACAGGTCTCAGGTCAGCCCCAGCATTTT	CASSLGQVSGQPQHF
NA	TRBV7-9	TRBJ2-2	TRBD2	TGTGCCAGCAGCTTAAGGCGGGGGGACACCGGGGAGCTGTTTTTT	CASSLRRGDTGELFF
NA	TRBV11-2	TRBJ2-5	NA	TGTGCCAGCAGCGCCTTCTCTTACGGGGGAGAGACCCAGTACTTC	CASSAFSYGGETQYF
NA	TRBV5-1	TRBJ2-7	TRBD2	TGCGCCAGCAGCTTGCCCAGACTAGCGGGGTTCTCCTACGAGCAGTACTTC	CASSLPRLAGFSYEQYF
once	TRBV19	TRBJ1-1	NA	TGTGCCAGTAGTACCAGAAGGGGGGAGGGGAACACTGAAGCTTTCTTT	CASSTRRGEGNTEAFF
NA	TRBV18	TRBJ2-5	TRBD2	TGTGCCAGCTCACCCCCCGGACTAGGTATAAAAGAGACCCAGTACTTC	CASSPPGLGIKETQYF
few	TRBV30	TRBJ1-2	TRBD1	TGTGCCTGGGGACAGGGGACGAACTATGGCTACACCTTC	CAWGQGTNYGYTF
NA	TRBV27	TRBJ2-4	NA	TGTGCCAGCAGTTTGTTGGGGGCCAAAAACATTCAGTACTTC	CASSLLGAKNIQYF
few	TRBV27	TRBJ1-2	NA	TGTGCCAGCACAATCTATGGCTACACCTTC	CASTIYGYTF
once	TRBV5-4	TRBJ2-3	NA	TGTGCCAGCAGCCGAGGGGGTGCTAGCACAGATACGCAGTATTTT	CASSRGGASTDTQYF
NA	TRBV5-5	TRBJ2-1	NA	TGTGCCAGCAGCTTATCCAGGGCGTCGGACAATGAGCAGTTCTTC	CASSLSRASDNEQFF
few	TRBV21-1	TRBJ1-1	NA	TGTGCCAGCAGCAAATACAACCCCAGGACTGAAGCTTTCTTT	CASSKYNPRTEAFF
NA	TRBV21-1	TRBJ2-1	NA	TGTGCCAGCGGACGAATGGCGGGAGGGCCTTCCTACAATGAGCAGTTCTTC	CASGRMAGGPSYNEQFF
NA	TRBV28	TRBJ1-6	NA	TGTGCCAGCAGTTTGGGGCAGGTGGGTTCACCCCTCCACTTT	CASSLGQVGSPLHF
NA	TRBV5-1	TRBJ1-5	NA	TGCGCCAGCAGCCCGGACGGAGATAGCAATCAGCCCCAGCATTTT	CASSPDGDSNQPQHF
NA	TRBV15	TRBJ1-5	NA	TGTGCCACCAGCAGAGGTGAAGATTGGGGCAATCAGCCCCAGCATTTT	CATSRGEDWGNQPQHF
NA	TRBV6-1	TRBJ2-7	TRBD1	TGTGCCAGCAGTGAAGCTCAGGGACAGCGGATATACGAGCAGTACTTC	CASSEAQGQRIYEQYF
once	TRBV4-1	TRBJ1-2	NA	TGCGCCAGCAGCCAAGTCTACGTGCCCTATGGCTACACCTTC	CASSQVYVPYGYTF
few	TRBV19	TRBJ2-7	NA	TGTGCCAGTAGTATCCGGGGGGCTAGCGTGGATTACGAGCAGTACTTC	CASSIRGASVDYEQYF
NA	TRBV7-2	TRBJ2-5	TRBD2	TGTGCCAGCAGCTTACGACTAGCGGGGGTGGAGACCCAGTACTTC	CASSLRLAGVETQYF
few	TRBV2	TRBJ2-5	NA	TGTGCCAGCAGCGACACAGGGAGTTGGGGGCAAGAGACCCAGTACTTC	CASSDTGSWGQETQYF
NA	TRBV5-4	TRBJ1-5	NA	TGTGCCACCCGGGACGGACTTCGCAATCAGCCCCAGCATTTT	CATRDGLRNQPQHF
NA	TRBV2	TRBJ1-1	NA	TGTGCCAGCAGTGAATCAGTATTCATGAACACTGAAGCTTTCTTT	CASSESVFMNTEAFF
NA	TRBV2	TRBJ2-6	NA	TGTGCCAGCAGTGATTTAGTCTCTGGGGCCAACGTCCTGACTTTC	CASSDLVSGANVLTF
NA	TRBV7-2	TRBJ2-7	TRBD2	TGCGCCAGCAGCCAAGAGGTAACCCAGCGGGGAGGTTACGAGCAGTACTTC	CASSQEVTQRGGYEQYF
NA	TRBV12-5	TRBJ1-1	TRBD1	TGTGCTAGCAGGGGGTTTACCACTGAAGCTTTCTTT	CASRGFTTEAFF
NA	TRBV6-5	TRBJ1-1	NA	TGTGCCAGCAGTTACATGAGGGCCACTGAAGCTTTCTTT	CASSYMRATEAFF
NA	TRBV4-1	TRBJ2-7	NA	TGCGCCAGCAGCCAAGTCGGGAGTCTTTCGGACGAGCAGTACTTC	CASSQVGSLSDEQYF
NA	TRBV2	TRBJ2-3	NA	TGTGCCAGCAGTGAACCTAGTACGCAGTATTTT	CASSEPSTQYF
NA	TRBV7-2	TRBJ1-2	TRBD1	TGTGCCAGCAGCCTACGGGACAGGAGCTATGGCTACACCTTC	CASSLRDRSYGYTF
NA	TRBV14	TRBJ2-1	TRBD2	TGTGCCAGCAGCCAAGAGAGTCCTAGCGGCGGTTTGGACAATGAGCAGTTCTTC	CASSQESPSGGLDNEQFF
NA	TRBV5-1	TRBJ1-2	TRBD1	TGCGCCAGCAGCTTAACTGACAGGGGCTATGGCTACACCTTC	CASSLTDRGYGYTF